This T cell receptor beta chain was captured in a study of T cells after yellow fever vaccination. The CDR3 contains 13 residues. Between the trimmed V and J ends, which lost 10 bases and 7 bases, there was a span of 17 bases. Looked up from germline, CDR1 is SEHNR and CDR2 is FQNEAQ (reference sequence). About this clonotype itself: Its antigen is not known.

5'RACE template switching generated TCR cDNA, adding a universal primer site and UMIs. TCRdb re-derived calls from the 5' RACE reads in MiXCR, one entry per CDR3 protein. The repertoire has 240,000 or so distinct CDR3 sequences, less than 8.5% of them found once; the top ten carry roughly 0.9%. Study-level points and caveats: Though it reached lower strength, the secondary response hit its peak faster, day 5 versus 15. After the booster, roughly 96% of CD4 and about nine tenths of CD8 primary-response clones were re-detected. Overall, a small share of clonotypes was seen in both CD4 and CD8 compartments.

The specimen was CD4+ T cells sorted from PBMCs, collected 15 days after the yellow fever booster vaccination. J is TRBJ1-5 and V is TRBV7-9, with D possibly TRBD1 on 5 matching bases. This clonotype was sampled from a man younger than 45 who received the YFV17D yellow fever vaccine. Here the CDR3 reads CATGSGTQQPQHF. The DNA for the CDR3 is TGTGCCACGGGGTCAGGGACTCAACAGCCCCAGCATTTT.